This T cell receptor (beta chain) was retrieved from a study of CD8 T cells in ankylosing spondylitis. General study points: Matched ankylosing spondylitis synovial fluid reportedly showed significant enrichment of disease-linked clones.

TCRdb re-analysed the 5' RACE reads in MiXCR, keeping a single row per CDR3 protein. The table lists 200,000 to 300,000 distinct CDR3 sequences, over 8.5% of them singletons. At least ten counts were recorded for this clonotype. Its specificity is unknown. The CDR3 covers 15 residues. V shed 4 bases and J 4 bases; nucleotides not matched to a gene: 6. CDR1 and CDR2 (germline): MDHEN, SYDVKM. The origin of this receptor is a male donor with ankylosing spondylitis or in good health (not recorded which). Specimen: blood, either unsorted or a sorted T cell fraction (not recorded which). The J gene is TRBJ2-7, the V gene TRBV28; TRBD2 aligns across 11 bases. CDR3 nucleotides: TGTGCCAGCAGTTCTTTGGGACTAGCGGAGTACGAGCAGTACTTC. As protein: CASSSLGLAEYEQYF.